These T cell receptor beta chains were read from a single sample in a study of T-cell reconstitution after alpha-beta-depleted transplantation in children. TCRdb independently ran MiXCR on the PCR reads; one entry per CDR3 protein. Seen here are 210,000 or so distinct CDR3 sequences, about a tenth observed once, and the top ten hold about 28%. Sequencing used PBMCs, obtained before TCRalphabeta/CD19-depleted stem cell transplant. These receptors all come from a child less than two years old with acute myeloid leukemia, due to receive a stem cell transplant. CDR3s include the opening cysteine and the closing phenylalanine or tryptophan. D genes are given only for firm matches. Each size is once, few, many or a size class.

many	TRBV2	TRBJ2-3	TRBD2	CASTELAGTTDTQYF	TGTGCCAGTACCGAACTAGCGGGGACGACAGATACGCAGTATTTT
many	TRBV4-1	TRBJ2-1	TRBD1	CASSQDPRGQGYHNEQFF	TGCGCCAGCAGCCAAGATCCGCGGGGACAGGGCTATCACAATGAGCAGTTCTTC
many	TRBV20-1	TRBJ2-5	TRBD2	CSASRVSGGKETQYF	TGCAGTGCTAGCAGGGTTAGCGGGGGGAAAGAGACCCAGTACTTC
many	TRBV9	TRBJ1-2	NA	CASSVGGPGGYTF	TGTGCCAGCAGCGTAGGGGGGCCGGGCGGCTACACCTTC
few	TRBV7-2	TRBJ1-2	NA	CASRTPGARGYTF	TGTGCCAGCAGAACGCCAGGGGCCCGTGGCTACACCTTC
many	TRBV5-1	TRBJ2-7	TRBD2	CASSLGTSDLYEQYF	TGCGCCAGCAGCTTGGGGACTAGCGATCTCTACGAGCAGTACTTC
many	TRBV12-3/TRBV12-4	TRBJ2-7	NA	CASKIGGFSYEQYF	TGTGCCAGCAAGATAGGTGGCTTCTCCTACGAGCAGTACTTC
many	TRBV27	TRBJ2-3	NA	CASSLVLGTDTQYF	TGTGCCAGCAGTTTGGTCCTAGGCACAGATACGCAGTATTTT
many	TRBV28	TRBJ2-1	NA	CASSPPGIDEQFF	TGTGCCAGCAGCCCCCCGGGGATCGATGAGCAGTTCTTC
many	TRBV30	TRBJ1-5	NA	CAWGQSSNQPQHF	TGTGCCTGGGGGCAGTCTAGCAATCAGCCCCAGCATTTT
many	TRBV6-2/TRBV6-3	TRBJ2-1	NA	CASSSRRVNNEQFF	TGTGCCAGCAGTTCTAGGCGGGTCAACAATGAGCAGTTCTTC
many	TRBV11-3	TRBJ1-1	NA	CASSLDPIRQGRTEAFF	TGTGCCAGCAGCTTAGACCCCATCCGGCAGGGAAGAACTGAAGCTTTCTTT
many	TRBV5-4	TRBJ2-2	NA	CASSWGGRGNTGELFF	TGTGCCAGCAGCTGGGGGGGCAGGGGGAACACCGGGGAGCTGTTTTTT
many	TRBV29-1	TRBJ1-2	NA	CSVVMESYGYTF	TGCAGCGTTGTAATGGAGAGCTATGGCTACACCTTC
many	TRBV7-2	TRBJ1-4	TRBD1	CASSPDRGGEKLFF	TGTGCCAGCAGCCCCGACAGGGGGGGTGAAAAACTGTTTTTT